A selection of T cell receptor beta chains follows, all from one sample in a study of CD8 T cells in Susac syndrome. TCRdb passed the immunoSEQ multiplex PCR reads through MiXCR, listing each CDR3 protein once. This repertoire shows around 25,000 distinct CDR3 sequences, around 93% found once; its top ten account for 0.55% to 0.8%. Sequencing used CD8+ T cells from PBMCs. The receptors derive from a human donor with Susac syndrome. Each CDR3 is given with its conserved first and last residue. The D gene is left open where the match is weak. Not every row has a clone size; where given, it reads once, few, many or a size class.

v_gene	j_gene	abundance	d_gene	CDR3aa	CDR3nt
TRBV7-9	TRBJ1-1	NA	NA	CASSPPSLTAEAFF	TGTGCCAGCAGCCCACCCTCCCTGACCGCTGAAGCTTTCTTT
TRBV6-5	TRBJ2-7	few	NA	CASSYRVSYEQYF	TGTGCCAGCAGTTACCGGGTCTCCTACGAGCAGTACTTC
TRBV28	TRBJ2-5	NA	NA	CASSTQDSWLETQYF	TGTGCCAGCAGTACACAGGACAGCTGGTTGGAGACCCAGTACTTC
TRBV27	TRBJ1-5	NA	NA	CASSQTGNSNQPQHF	TGTGCCAGCAGCCAGACAGGTAATAGCAATCAGCCCCAGCATTTT
TRBV4-1	TRBJ2-1	NA	TRBD1	CASSPVPGLGTGVDNEQFF	TGCGCCAGCAGCCCTGTTCCTGGGTTAGGGACAGGGGTGGATAATGAGCAGTTCTTC
TRBV6-5	TRBJ1-2	NA	TRBD1	CASSSGTGGFYGYTF	TGTGCCAGCAGCTCGGGGACAGGGGGTTTCTATGGCTACACCTTC
TRBV7-2	TRBJ2-5	NA	NA	CASSRRFQETQYF	TGTGCCAGCAGCCGGAGGTTTCAAGAGACCCAGTACTTC
TRBV20-1	TRBJ2-7	NA	TRBD1	CSASDRGLVYEQYF	TGCAGTGCTAGCGACAGGGGGTTGGTGTACGAGCAGTACTTC
TRBV11-2	TRBJ2-5	NA	NA	CASSLAQTGLGKTQYF	TGTGCCAGCAGCTTAGCCCAAACAGGGCTGGGGAAGACCCAGTACTTC
TRBV24-1	TRBJ2-5	NA	TRBD1	CATSDLKTGEGETQYF	TGTGCCACCAGTGATTTGAAAACAGGGGAAGGAGAGACCCAGTACTTC
TRBV18	TRBJ1-5	NA	TRBD1	CASSPGQGPYSNQPQHF	TGTGCCAGCTCACCAGGACAGGGACCTTATAGCAATCAGCCCCAGCATTTT
TRBV6-2/TRBV6-3	TRBJ2-6	NA	NA	CASSYARPGANVLTF	TGTGCCAGCAGTTACGCTAGGCCTGGGGCCAACGTCCTGACTTTC
TRBV20-1	TRBJ2-7	NA	TRBD2	CSARGAGAPYEQYF	TGCAGTGCTAGAGGAGCGGGGGCCCCCTACGAGCAGTACTTC
TRBV9	TRBJ2-4	NA	NA	CASSPHLSPVWQNIQYF	TGTGCCAGCAGCCCGCATCTCTCTCCTGTTTGGCAAAACATTCAGTACTTC
TRBV7-2	TRBJ2-3	NA	NA	CASSYRQRDTQYF	TGTGCCAGCAGCTACCGCCAAAGAGATACGCAGTATTTT
TRBV29-1	TRBJ1-2	NA	NA	CSVEDNGYTF	TGCAGCGTTGAAGATAATGGCTACACCTTC
TRBV3-1	TRBJ2-7	NA	TRBD2	CASSQDTGGSYEQYF	TGTGCCAGCAGCCAAGACACGGGGGGGTCCTACGAGCAGTACTTC
TRBV6-5	TRBJ2-7	NA	NA	CASSYSTGWGSVEQYF	TGTGCCAGCAGTTACTCGACAGGATGGGGCTCGGTCGAGCAGTACTTC
TRBV5-4	TRBJ2-1	NA	TRBD1	CASSEPGQGAVEQFF	TGTGCCAGCAGTGAACCGGGACAGGGGGCGGTTGAGCAGTTCTTC
TRBV29-1	TRBJ1-1	NA	NA	CSVEDLGGAFF	TGCAGCGTTGAAGATCTGGGGGGAGCTTTCTTT
TRBV5-1	TRBJ2-7	NA	NA	CASSFVGFVSEQYF	TGCGCCAGCAGCTTTGTCGGTTTTGTGTCCGAGCAGTACTTC
TRBV28	TRBJ1-2	once	NA	CASSRSATYGYTF	TGTGCCAGCAGCCGTTCGGCCACCTATGGCTACACCTTC
TRBV12-3/TRBV12-4	TRBJ2-7	NA	TRBD1	CASSLLPGGDEQYF	TGTGCCAGCAGTTTACTTCCAGGGGGAGACGAGCAGTACTTC
TRBV9	TRBJ1-1	NA	NA	CASSVGGRTEAFF	TGTGCCAGCAGCGTAGGCGGGCGAACTGAAGCTTTCTTT
TRBV29-1	TRBJ1-2	NA	NA	CSVLSGRIYGYTF	TGCAGCGTACTTTCGGGACGGATCTATGGCTACACCTTC
TRBV7-2	TRBJ2-5	NA	NA	CASSLTRGAETQYF	TGTGCCAGCAGCTTAACAAGGGGGGCAGAGACCCAGTACTTC
TRBV12-3/TRBV12-4	TRBJ1-4	NA	NA	CASSLREKLFF	TGTGCCAGCAGTTTGAGAGAAAAACTGTTTTTT
TRBV3-1	TRBJ2-5	NA	TRBD2	CASSQVGSSGAQETQYF	TGTGCCAGCAGCCAAGTCGGCTCTAGCGGGGCACAAGAGACCCAGTACTTC
TRBV11-3	TRBJ2-1	NA	NA	CASSARRGRSSYNEQFF	TGTGCCAGCAGTGCCCGTCGGGGGCGGAGCTCCTACAATGAGCAGTTCTTC
TRBV4-1	TRBJ1-2	NA	TRBD1	CASSQRTGDGYTF	TGCGCCAGCAGCCAGAGGACAGGGGATGGCTACACCTTC
TRBV29-1	TRBJ1-4	once	NA	CSVLDTDGNEKLFF	TGCAGCGTTCTTGATACGGACGGGAATGAAAAACTGTTTTTT
TRBV28	TRBJ2-7	NA	NA	CASSFDPGPHPTGEQYF	TGTGCCAGCAGTTTCGATCCAGGACCGCACCCCACCGGCGAGCAGTACTTC
TRBV5-1	TRBJ2-5	once	TRBD2	CASSPGLAGGPETQYF	TGCGCCAGCAGCCCGGGACTAGCGGGGGGGCCGGAGACCCAGTACTTC
TRBV28	TRBJ2-3	NA	NA	CASTEGGGLPLGADTQYF	TGTGCCAGCACGGAGGGGGGGGGACTCCCTTTGGGGGCAGATACGCAGTATTTT
TRBV5-1	TRBJ2-7	NA	NA	CASRDPSSYEQYF	TGCGCCAGCAGGGACCCAAGCTCCTACGAGCAGTACTTC
TRBV19	TRBJ1-6	NA	NA	CASSVALQGPNSPLHF	TGTGCCAGTAGTGTCGCCTTACAGGGACCTAATTCACCCCTCCACTTT
TRBV14	TRBJ2-7	NA	NA	CASSSLGTSSYEQYF	TGTGCCAGCAGCTCTTTAGGGACAAGTTCCTACGAGCAGTACTTC
TRBV7-9	TRBJ2-1	NA	NA	CASSPISQEQFF	TGTGCCAGCAGCCCAATCAGCCAGGAGCAGTTCTTC
TRBV7-9	TRBJ2-1	NA	NA	CASSFGGASYNEQFF	TGTGCCAGCAGCTTTGGCGGGGCCTCCTACAATGAGCAGTTCTTC
TRBV11-1	TRBJ2-6	NA	NA	CASSDFGGLLSGANVLTF	TGTGCCAGCAGCGACTTCGGGGGGCTGCTCTCTGGGGCCAACGTCCTGACTTTC
TRBV28	TRBJ1-4	NA	NA	CASSFYRADAEKLFF	TGTGCCAGCAGTTTCTACCGAGCGGACGCTGAAAAACTGTTTTTT
TRBV4-3	TRBJ1-1	NA	NA	CASSQEAEAEAFF	TGCGCCAGCAGCCAAGAAGCCGAAGCTGAAGCTTTCTTT
TRBV5-5	TRBJ2-7	NA	TRBD1	CASSLTGGLDEQYF	TGTGCCAGCAGCTTGACAGGGGGCCTCGACGAGCAGTACTTC
TRBV28	TRBJ1-5	NA	TRBD1	CASRLFGQGEQPQHF	TGTGCCAGCAGGCTATTCGGACAGGGGGAACAGCCCCAGCATTTT
TRBV29-1	TRBJ2-2	NA	NA	CSVVAPSNTGELFF	TGCAGCGTTGTAGCCCCTAGTAACACCGGGGAGCTGTTTTTT
TRBV6-5	TRBJ2-3	NA	TRBD2	CASSPGTTNIDTQYF	TGTGCCAGCAGCCCCGGGACTACCAATATCGATACGCAGTATTTT
TRBV5-6	TRBJ1-1	NA	TRBD1	CASSLEGAEEAFF	TGTGCCAGCAGCTTGGAGGGGGCAGAAGAAGCTTTCTTT
TRBV29-1	TRBJ1-2	NA	NA	CSDLDPGANYGYTF	TGCAGCGACCTAGACCCCGGGGCTAACTATGGCTACACCTTC
TRBV6-4	TRBJ2-7	NA	NA	CASSERDNGEQYF	TGTGCCAGCAGTGAACGGGATAACGGCGAGCAGTACTTC
TRBV29-1	TRBJ2-2	NA	NA	CSGTGMNTGELFF	TGCAGCGGCACAGGGATGAACACCGGGGAGCTGTTTTTT
TRBV7-6	TRBJ2-7	NA	NA	CASSLTGWAHEQYF	TGTGCCAGCAGCTTAACGGGTTGGGCCCACGAGCAGTACTTC